This TCR beta chain was obtained from a study of metastatic and nonmetastatic thyroid tumors. TCRdb reprocessed the PCR reads via MiXCR. This repertoire shows under 30,000 clones, 20% to 25% found once; its top ten account for approximately 40%. Among the patients, none had received any treatment before thyroid surgery. Trimming took 11 bases from V and 5 from J, leaving 25 bases between them. The CDR3 has 15 residues. Germline V gene data show CDR1 as MDHEN and CDR2 as SYDVKM. The sequenced material came from blood. V is TRBV28 and J is TRBJ2-7, with a weak D call TRBD1 (5 bases). This clonotype was sampled from a female donor with papillary thyroid cancer or a benign thyroid nodule (not recorded which). Some clones in this sample may be carry-over from other donors' samples. The CDR3 DNA reads as TGTGCCGTCAGTTCCCTTAGGGGAAAGCACCACGAGCAGTACTTC. Protein product: CAVSSLRGKHHEQYF.